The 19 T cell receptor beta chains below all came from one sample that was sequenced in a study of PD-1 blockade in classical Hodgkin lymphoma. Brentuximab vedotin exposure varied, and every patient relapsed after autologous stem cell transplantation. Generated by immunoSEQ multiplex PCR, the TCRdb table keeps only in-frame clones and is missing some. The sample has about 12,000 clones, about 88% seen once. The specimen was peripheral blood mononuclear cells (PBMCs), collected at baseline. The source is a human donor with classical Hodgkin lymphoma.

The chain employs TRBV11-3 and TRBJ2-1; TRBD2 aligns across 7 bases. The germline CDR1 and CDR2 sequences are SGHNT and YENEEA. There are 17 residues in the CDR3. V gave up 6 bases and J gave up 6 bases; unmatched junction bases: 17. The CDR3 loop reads CASSLLGSAGPINEQFF. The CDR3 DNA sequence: TGTGCCAGCAGTCTCCTCGGTTCAGCGGGACCGATCAATGAGCAGTTCTTC.

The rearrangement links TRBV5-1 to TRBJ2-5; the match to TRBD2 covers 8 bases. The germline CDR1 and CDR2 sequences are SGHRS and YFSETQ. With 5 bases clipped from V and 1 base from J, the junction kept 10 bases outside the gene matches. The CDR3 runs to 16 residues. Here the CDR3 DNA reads TGCGCCAGCAGTCGGTCCCTAGCGGGCCGCCAAGAGACCCAGTACTTC. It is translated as CASSRSLAGRQETQYF.

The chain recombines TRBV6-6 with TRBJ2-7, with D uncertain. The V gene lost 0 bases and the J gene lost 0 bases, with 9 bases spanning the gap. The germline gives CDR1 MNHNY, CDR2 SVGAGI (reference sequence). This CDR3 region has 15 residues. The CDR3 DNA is TGTGCCAGCAGTTACTCCGGCGGACCCTCCTACGAGCAGTACTTC. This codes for CASSYSGGPSYEQYF.

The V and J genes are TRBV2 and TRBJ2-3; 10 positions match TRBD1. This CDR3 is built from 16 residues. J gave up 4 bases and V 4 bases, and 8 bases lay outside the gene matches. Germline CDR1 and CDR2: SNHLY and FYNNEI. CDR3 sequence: CASSAPGQGIADTQYF. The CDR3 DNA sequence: TGTGCCAGCAGTGCACCGGGACAGGGGATTGCAGATACGCAGTATTTT.

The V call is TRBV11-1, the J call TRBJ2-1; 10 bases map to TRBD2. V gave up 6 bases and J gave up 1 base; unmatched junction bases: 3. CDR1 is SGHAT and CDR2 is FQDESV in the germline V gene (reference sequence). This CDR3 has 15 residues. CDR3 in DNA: TGTGCCAGCAGGGGACTAGCGAGTTCCTACAATGAGCAGTTCTTC. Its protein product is CASRGLASSYNEQFF.

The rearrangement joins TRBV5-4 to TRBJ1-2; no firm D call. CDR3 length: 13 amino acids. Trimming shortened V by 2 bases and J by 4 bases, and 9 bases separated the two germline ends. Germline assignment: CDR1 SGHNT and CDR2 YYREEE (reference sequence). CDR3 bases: TGTGCCAGCAGCTTAGAGGGTGCCTATGGCTACACCTTC. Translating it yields CASSLEGAYGYTF.

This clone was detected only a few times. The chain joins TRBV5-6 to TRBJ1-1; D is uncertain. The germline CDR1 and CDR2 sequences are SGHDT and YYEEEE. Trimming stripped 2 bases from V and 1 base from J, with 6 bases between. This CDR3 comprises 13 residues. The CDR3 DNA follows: TGTGCCAGCAGCTTTAGGGAGAACACTGAAGCTTTCTTT. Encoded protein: CASSFRENTEAFF.

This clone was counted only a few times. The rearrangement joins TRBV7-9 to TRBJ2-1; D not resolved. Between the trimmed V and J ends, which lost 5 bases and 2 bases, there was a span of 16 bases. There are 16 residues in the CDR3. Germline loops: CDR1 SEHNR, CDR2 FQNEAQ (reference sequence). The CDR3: CASSTRGTATYNEQFF. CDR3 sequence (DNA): TGTGCCAGCAGCACAAGAGGAACGGCCACCTACAATGAGCAGTTCTTC.

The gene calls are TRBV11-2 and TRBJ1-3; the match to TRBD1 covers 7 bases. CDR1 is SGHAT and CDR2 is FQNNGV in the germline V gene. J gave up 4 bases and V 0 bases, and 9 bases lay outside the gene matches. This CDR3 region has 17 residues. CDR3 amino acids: CASSLEGRYRGGNTIYF. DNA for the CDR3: TGTGCCAGCAGCTTAGAGGGGCGATACAGGGGCGGAAACACCATATATTTT.

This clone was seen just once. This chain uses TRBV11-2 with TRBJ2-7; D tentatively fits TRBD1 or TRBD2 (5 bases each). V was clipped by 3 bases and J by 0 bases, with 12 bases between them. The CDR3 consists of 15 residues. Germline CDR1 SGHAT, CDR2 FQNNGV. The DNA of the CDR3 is TGTGCCAGCAGCTTTCGGGACCTGAGCTCCTACGAGCAGTACTTC. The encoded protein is CASSFRDLSSYEQYF.

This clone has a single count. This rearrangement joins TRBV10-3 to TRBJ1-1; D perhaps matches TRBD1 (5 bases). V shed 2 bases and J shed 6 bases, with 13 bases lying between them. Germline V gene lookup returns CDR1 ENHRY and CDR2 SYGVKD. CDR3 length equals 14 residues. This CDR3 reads CAISEGGGSPEAFF. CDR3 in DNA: TGTGCCATCAGTGAGGGGGGTGGAAGCCCTGAAGCTTTCTTT.

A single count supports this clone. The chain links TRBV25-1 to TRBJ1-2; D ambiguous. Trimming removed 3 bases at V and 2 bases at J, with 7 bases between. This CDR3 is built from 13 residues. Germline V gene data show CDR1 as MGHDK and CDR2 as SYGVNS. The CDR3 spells CASSDSKNYGYTF. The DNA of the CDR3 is TGTGCCAGCAGTGACAGTAAAAACTATGGCTACACCTTC.

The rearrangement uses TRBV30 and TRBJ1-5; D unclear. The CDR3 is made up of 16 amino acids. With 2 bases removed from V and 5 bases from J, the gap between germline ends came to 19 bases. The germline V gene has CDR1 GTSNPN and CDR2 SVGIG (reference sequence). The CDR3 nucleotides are TGTGCCTGGAGTACCCCCCTGGGCGCAGGTGATCAGCCCCAGCATTTT. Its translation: CAWSTPLGAGDQPQHF.

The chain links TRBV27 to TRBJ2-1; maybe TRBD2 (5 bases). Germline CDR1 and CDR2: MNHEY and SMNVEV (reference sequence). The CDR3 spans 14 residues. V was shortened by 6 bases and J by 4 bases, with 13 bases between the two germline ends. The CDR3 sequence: CASSPSGTYNEQFF. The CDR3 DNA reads TGTGCCAGCAGCCCAAGCGGAACTTACAATGAGCAGTTCTTC.

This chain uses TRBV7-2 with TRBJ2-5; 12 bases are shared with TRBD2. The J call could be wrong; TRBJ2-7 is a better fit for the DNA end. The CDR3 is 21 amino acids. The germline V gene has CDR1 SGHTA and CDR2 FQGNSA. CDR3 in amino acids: CASSLASGWSSGRVSSYEQYF. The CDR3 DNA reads TGTGCCAGCAGCTTAGCATCAGGGTGGTCTAGCGGGAGGGTTAGCTCCTACGAGCAGTACTTC.

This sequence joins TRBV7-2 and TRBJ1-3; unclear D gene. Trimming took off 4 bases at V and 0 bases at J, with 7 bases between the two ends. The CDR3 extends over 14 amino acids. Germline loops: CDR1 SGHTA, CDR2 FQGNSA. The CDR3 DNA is TGTGCCAGCAGCTCCTTGGGCTCTGGAAACACCATATATTTT. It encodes CASSSLGSGNTIYF.

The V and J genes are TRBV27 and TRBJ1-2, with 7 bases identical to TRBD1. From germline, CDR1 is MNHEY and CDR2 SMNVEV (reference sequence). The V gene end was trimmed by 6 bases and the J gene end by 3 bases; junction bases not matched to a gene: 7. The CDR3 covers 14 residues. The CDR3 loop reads CASRPETGDYGYTF. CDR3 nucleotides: TGTGCCAGCAGACCCGAAACAGGGGACTATGGCTACACCTTC.

CDR3 region: CASKGEAGNQPQHF. For the CDR3, the DNA is TGCGCCAGCAAAGGGGAGGCTGGCAATCAGCCCCAGCATTTT. The chain combines TRBV10-2 with TRBJ1-5, with D perhaps matching TRBD1 (5 bases). Germline values: CDR1 WSHSY, CDR2 SAAADI. The germline V and J ends were trimmed by 7 bases and 2 bases, with 12 bases remaining between them. The CDR3 sequence is 14 residues long.

The CDR3 here is CASSSGQAAAEQYF. CDR3 DNA: TGTGCCAGCAGTTCGGGACAGGCAGCGGCCGAGCAGTACTTC. The chain couples TRBV28 to TRBJ2-7; the match to TRBD1 covers 8 bases. The CDR3 sequence is 14 residues long. The V gene's germline CDR1 is MDHEN and CDR2 SYDVKM. V was clipped by 4 bases and J by 6 bases; unmatched bases: 8.